This entry lists 3 T cell receptor beta chains sequenced from one sample in a study of blood T cells in healthy people across ages. Through a sample-barcoded 5' primer and a J-beta primer mix, a second PCR was run for roughly 7 to 12 cycles. MiXCR, run by TCRdb on the 5' RACE reads, gives a single entry per CDR3 protein. Of approximately 360,000 distinct CDR3 sequences listed, about half are singletons. Sequencing was carried out using blood. Receptors were obtained from a man aged 55-75 years in good health.

The chain carries TRBV3-1 and TRBJ2-5; D is unresolved. Between the trimmed V and J ends, which lost 2 bases and 2 bases, there was a span of 9 bases. The germline V gene has CDR1 LGHDT and CDR2 YNNKEL (reference sequence). CDR3 length: 14 amino acids. CDR3 nucleotides: TGTGCCAGCAGCCAAAATGGCCAACAAGAGACCCAGTACTTC. Protein: CASSQNGQQETQYF.

V gene TRBV20-1 combines with J gene TRBJ2-4, with D unresolved. The end of the DNA fits TRBJ2-7 better, so the J call may be wrong. Germline V gene data show CDR1 as DFQATT and CDR2 as SNEGSKA (reference sequence). This CDR3 spans 18 amino acids. The CDR3: CSPWNSISSNRAAAEQYF. The CDR3 nucleotides read TGCAGTCCTTGGAACAGCATATCTTCTAATCGGGCGGCGGCCGAGCAGTACTTC.

The chain employs TRBV5-6 and TRBJ1-1; D is unclear. Germline CDR1 is SGHDT and CDR2 is YYEEEE. V was shortened by 7 bases and J by 5 bases, with 15 bases between the two germline ends. The CDR3 runs 13 residues. CDR3 DNA sequence: TGTGCCAGCGGAGTAAGAGGAGGGACTGAAGCTTTCTTT. Translated: CASGVRGGTEAFF.